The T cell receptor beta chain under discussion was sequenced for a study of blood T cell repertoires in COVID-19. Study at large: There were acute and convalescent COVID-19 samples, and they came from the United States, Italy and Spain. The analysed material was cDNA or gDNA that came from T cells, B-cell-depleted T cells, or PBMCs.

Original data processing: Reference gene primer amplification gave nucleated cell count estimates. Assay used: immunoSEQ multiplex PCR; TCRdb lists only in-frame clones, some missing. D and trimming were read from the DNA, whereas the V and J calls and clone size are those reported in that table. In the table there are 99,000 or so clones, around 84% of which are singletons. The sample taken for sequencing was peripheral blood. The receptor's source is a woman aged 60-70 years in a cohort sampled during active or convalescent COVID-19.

CDR3 residues: CASSASWVTRTGELFF. The CDR3 DNA is TGCGCCAGCAGCGCCTCGTGGGTTACGAGGACCGGGGAGCTGTTTTTT. V usage is TRBV5-1 and J usage is TRBJ2-2; no reliable D call. Germline CDR1 reads SGHRS; CDR2 reads YFSETQ. V dropped 4 bases and J dropped 5 bases, with 18 bases sitting between them. This CDR3 comprises 16 residues.